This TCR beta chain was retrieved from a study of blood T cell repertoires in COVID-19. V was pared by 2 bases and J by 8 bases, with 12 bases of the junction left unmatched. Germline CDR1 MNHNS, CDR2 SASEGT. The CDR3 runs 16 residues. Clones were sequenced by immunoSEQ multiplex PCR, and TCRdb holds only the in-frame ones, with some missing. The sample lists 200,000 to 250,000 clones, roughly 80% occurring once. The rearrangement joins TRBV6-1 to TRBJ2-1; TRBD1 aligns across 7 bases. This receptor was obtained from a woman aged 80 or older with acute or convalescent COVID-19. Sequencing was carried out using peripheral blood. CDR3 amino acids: CASSERTLQGSHEQFF. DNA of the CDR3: TGTGCCAGCAGTGAACGAACCTTACAGGGGAGCCATGAGCAGTTCTTC.